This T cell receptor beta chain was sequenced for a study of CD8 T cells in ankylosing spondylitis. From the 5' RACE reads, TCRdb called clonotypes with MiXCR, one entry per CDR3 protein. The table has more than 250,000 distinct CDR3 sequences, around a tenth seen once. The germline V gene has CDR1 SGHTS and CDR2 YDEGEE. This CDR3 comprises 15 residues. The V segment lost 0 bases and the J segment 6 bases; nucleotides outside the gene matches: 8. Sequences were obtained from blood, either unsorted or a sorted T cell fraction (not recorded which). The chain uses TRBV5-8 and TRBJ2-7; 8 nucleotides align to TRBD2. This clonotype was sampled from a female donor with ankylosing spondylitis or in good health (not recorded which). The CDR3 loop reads CASSLEAAGVVEQYF. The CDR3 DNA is TGTGCCAGCAGCTTGGAGGCAGCGGGAGTGGTCGAGCAGTACTTC.